These 28 T cell receptor beta chains share one sample of origin, sequenced in a study of shared clonotypes between healthy human individuals. Clones were read by immunoSEQ multiplex PCR, and TCRdb kept only the in-frame ones, dropping some. The sample lists about 670,000 clones; about three quarters were seen once. What was sequenced was memory CD4+ T cells sorted from blood. Regarding subset: CD45RA-negative fraction. Receptor source: a woman in her 30s in good health.

The chain is built from TRBV28 and TRBJ2-5, with TRBD1 matching 7 bases. This CDR3 region has 15 residues. The germline V gene encodes CDR1 MDHEN and CDR2 SYDVKM. The trim removed 4 bases at V and 0 bases at J, leaving 5 bases unmatched. CDR3 nucleotides: TGTGCCAGCAGTTCGATGACAGGGAACCAAGAGACCCAGTACTTC. Protein: CASSSMTGNQETQYF.

This clone was recorded a few times. V usage is TRBV5-6 and J usage is TRBJ2-4; no clear D. V was clipped by 0 bases and J by 1 base, with 8 bases between them. The CDR3 is 15 amino acids. The germline gives CDR1 SGHDT, CDR2 YYEEEE. The chain's CDR3 is CASSLAKGAKNIQYF. The CDR3 DNA sequence: TGTGCCAGCAGCTTGGCTAAGGGTGCCAAAAACATTCAGTACTTC.

The chain is built from TRBV5-4 and TRBJ2-3, with 12 bases matching TRBD1. From germline, CDR1 is SGHNT and CDR2 YYREEE (reference sequence). The CDR3 consists of 16 residues. The V gene end was trimmed by 0 bases and the J gene end by 6 bases; junction bases not matched to a gene: 5. CDR3 coding DNA: TGTGCCAGCAGCTTGGGAGGGACAGGGGGCGTGGATACGCAGTATTTT. Residues: CASSLGGTGGVDTQYF.

This clone has just a few counts. The rearrangement links TRBV28 to TRBJ1-5; D gene ambiguous. Germline CDR1 and CDR2: MDHEN and SYDVKM. The CDR3 extends over 12 amino acids. V dropped 2 bases and J dropped 9 bases, with 8 bases sitting between them. The chain's CDR3 is CASSLRPGPQHF. The CDR3 DNA is TGTGCCAGCAGTTTAAGGCCCGGGCCCCAGCATTTT.

This clone has a handful of counts. The CDR3 sequence: CASSLLGRAYNEQFF. The CDR3 bases are TGTGCCAGCAGTTTACTCGGGAGGGCCTACAATGAGCAGTTCTTC. V and J are TRBV28 and TRBJ2-1, with 8 bases matching TRBD2. Germline trimming cut 2 bases from V and 2 bases from J; bases unmatched to any gene: 2. The CDR3 is made up of 15 amino acids. From germline, CDR1 is MDHEN and CDR2 SYDVKM.

The rearrangement links TRBV7-3 to TRBJ2-1, with D unclear. The germline V and J ends were trimmed by 1 base and 12 bases, with 10 bases remaining between them. CDR1 is SGHTA, CDR2 FQGTGA, per germline. The CDR3 runs 12 residues. The CDR3 reads CASSLRGGGQFF. CDR3 DNA: TGTGCCAGCAGCTTAAGAGGTGGCGGGCAGTTCTTC.

The V call is TRBV7-2, the J call TRBJ2-7; 7 bases are shared with TRBD2. This CDR3 comprises 15 residues. Per germline, CDR1 SGHTA and CDR2 FQGNSA. Losses at the gene ends were 1 base for V and 6 bases for J; bases not matched to a gene: 9. The CDR3 sequence: CASSLGAGVGLEQYF. For the CDR3, the DNA is TGTGCCAGCAGCTTAGGGGCGGGAGTGGGCCTCGAGCAGTACTTC.

The chain couples TRBV5-1 to TRBJ1-5; D not resolved. Per germline, CDR1 SGHRS and CDR2 YFSETQ. This CDR3 has 14 amino acids. V was clipped by 3 bases and J by 7 bases, with 14 bases between them. The CDR3 here is CASSSGSEGQPQHF. The CDR3 nucleotides read TGCGCCAGCAGCTCCGGGTCCGAAGGCCAGCCCCAGCATTTT.

As DNA, the CDR3 is TGTGCCTGGAGGCGGACAGGGGGCGCCTACACCTTC. Translating gives CAWRRTGGAYTF. V gene TRBV30 combines with J gene TRBJ1-2, with 11 bases identical to TRBD1. From germline, CDR1 is GTSNPN and CDR2 SVGIG (reference sequence). Germline trimming cut 3 bases from V and 10 bases from J; bases unmatched to any gene: 4. This CDR3 contains 12 residues.

The CDR3 DNA is TGTGCCACCGGGAAACTCGGAGGTGGTGAAAAACTGTTTTTT. It codes for CATGKLGGGEKLFF. V is TRBV28 and J is TRBJ1-4; D remains ambiguous. The CDR3 is made up of 14 amino acids. V was shortened by 10 bases and J by 7 bases, with 19 bases between the two germline ends. CDR1 and CDR2 from the germline V gene are MDHEN and SYDVKM.

CDR3 region: CASSWEAGVYNEQFF. The CDR3 DNA is TGTGCCAGCAGTTGGGAAGCGGGAGTTTACAATGAGCAGTTCTTC. This chain joins TRBV2 and TRBJ2-1, with 8 bases fitting TRBD2. With V trimmed by 5 bases and J by 4 bases, 7 bases remained unmatched. Germline lookup yields CDR1 SNHLY and CDR2 FYNNEI. The CDR3 consists of 15 residues.

As to this clone: Just one base apart from a much larger clone, this may be a read error. Other nucleotide sequences from this sample produce the same CDR3. The rearrangement uses TRBV5-1 and TRBJ2-2; perhaps TRBD1 as D (5 bases). The V end was cut by 1 base, the J end by 2 bases, with 9 bases between. Germline-derived CDR1 and CDR2 are SGHRS and YFSETQ. The CDR3 sequence is 15 residues long. CDR3 nucleotide sequence: TGCGCCAGCAGCTTGCAACAGGCAAACACCGGGGAGCTGTTTTTT. Translation gives CASSLQQANTGELFF.

The V and J genes are TRBV5-1 and TRBJ1-2; 7 bases fit TRBD1. V shed 3 bases and J 6 bases; nucleotides not matched to a gene: 14. The CDR3 length is 16 residues. The germline CDR1 and CDR2 sequences are SGHRS and YFSETQ. Here the CDR3 DNA reads TGCGCCAGCAGCTACCAAACACAGGGGCCAAGGGATGGCTACACCTTC. This codes for CASSYQTQGPRDGYTF. Complete variable domain (other parts from reference TRBV5-1 and TRBJ1-2): KAGVTQTPRYLIKTRGQQVTLSCSPISGHRSVSWYQQTPGQGLQFLFEYFSETQRNKGNFPGRFSGRQFSNSRSEMNVSTLELGDSALYLCASSYQTQGPRDGYTFGSGTRLTVV.

V usage is TRBV28 and J usage is TRBJ2-3; D unresolved. This CDR3 spans 14 amino acids. The V end was cut by 4 bases, the J end by 4 bases, with 12 bases between. In germline, CDR1 is MDHEN, CDR2 SYDVKM. DNA for the CDR3: TGTGCCAGCAGTTCCTCTATAGGCGCAGATACGCAGTATTTT. It translates to CASSSSIGADTQYF.

The chain is built from TRBV11-2 and TRBJ2-7, with 10 bases fitting TRBD2. This CDR3 spans 15 amino acids. Looked up from germline, CDR1 is SGHAT and CDR2 is FQNNGV. With V trimmed by 8 bases and J by 4 bases, 11 bases remained unmatched. The CDR3 protein is CASGSRLAGKYEQYF. CDR3 bases: TGTGCCAGCGGCTCCCGACTAGCGGGTAAATACGAGCAGTACTTC.

V gene TRBV2 combines with J gene TRBJ1-4; 10 bases map to TRBD1. The junction had 8 bases not matched to a gene; V was cut back by 7 bases and J by 0 bases. CDR3 length: 17 amino acids. Germline CDR1 is SNHLY and CDR2 is FYNNEI. CDR3 residues: CASNSGTGAATNEKLFF. In nucleotides, the CDR3 is TGTGCCAGCAATTCCGGGACAGGGGCTGCAACTAATGAAAAACTGTTTTTT.

This sequence joins TRBV28 and TRBJ1-1; a possible D gene is TRBD1 (6 bases). V dropped 4 bases and J dropped 2 bases, with 14 bases sitting between them. This CDR3 is 15 amino acids long. The germline V gene has CDR1 MDHEN and CDR2 SYDVKM. The CDR3 spells CASSYGGVHNTEAFF. CDR3 nucleotide sequence: TGTGCCAGCAGTTACGGGGGCGTTCATAACACTGAAGCTTTCTTT.

This sequence joins TRBV7-2 and TRBJ2-7; possibly TRBD1 or TRBD2 for D (5 bases each). Trimming took 6 bases from V and 2 from J, leaving 14 bases between them. The germline gives CDR1 SGHTA, CDR2 FQGNSA. The CDR3 runs to 14 residues. CDR3 protein: CASRLNGGTYEQYF. CDR3 in DNA: TGTGCCAGCAGGCTAAATGGGGGTACCTACGAGCAGTACTTC.

This chain uses TRBV11-3 with TRBJ2-1; D is ambiguous. The germline V gene has CDR1 SGHNT and CDR2 YENEEA. The CDR3 is made up of 16 amino acids. V was shortened by 2 bases and J by 2 bases, with 13 bases between the two germline ends. For the CDR3, the DNA is TGTGCCAGCAGCTTATCCCTAGGCCTAACCTACAATGAGCAGTTCTTC. It codes for CASSLSLGLTYNEQFF.

CDR3 amino acids: CASSVRGKQTSGIYNEQFF. CDR3 DNA: TGTGCCAGCAGCGTACGGGGTAAACAGACTAGCGGGATTTACAATGAGCAGTTCTTC. V gene TRBV9 combines with J gene TRBJ2-1; 11 bases agree with TRBD2. This CDR3 has 19 residues. V lost 1 base to trimming and J lost 4 bases; unmatched junction nucleotides: 13. Germline V gene lookup returns CDR1 SGDLS and CDR2 YYNGEE.

The chain is built from TRBV29-1 and TRBJ1-1, with D possibly TRBD1 on 6 matching bases. The germline V gene has CDR1 SQVTM and CDR2 ANQGSEA. V lost 7 bases to trimming and J lost 1 base, with 10 bases between them. The CDR3 covers 12 residues. The CDR3, as DNA: TGCAGCGCCATCAGGGGGAACACTGAAGCTTTCTTT. Translated, it gives CSAIRGNTEAFF.

The gene calls are TRBV6-6 and TRBJ1-5; TRBD1 is a possible D gene (6 bases). Trimming took 6 bases from V and 2 from J, leaving 17 bases between them. The CDR3 extends over 16 amino acids. CDR1 MNHNY and CDR2 SVGAGI come from the germline V gene (reference sequence). In nucleotides, the CDR3 is TGTGCCAGCAGACGAGGGACCAGGGGTGGCAATCAGCCCCAGCATTTT. Amino acid sequence: CASRRGTRGGNQPQHF.

V usage is TRBV5-4 and J usage is TRBJ1-2; 8 nucleotides line up with TRBD1. With 4 bases clipped from V and 2 bases from J, the junction kept 10 bases outside the gene matches. CDR1 is SGHNT, CDR2 YYREEE, per germline (reference sequence). The CDR3 spans 16 residues. The CDR3 nucleotides are TGTGCCAGCAGCGCCCCCCAGGGGGCCGTAAACTATGGCTACACCTTC. Its protein is CASSAPQGAVNYGYTF.

This clone was found a few times. The chain is built from TRBV7-9 and TRBJ2-6, with no clear D. V was trimmed by 2 bases and J by 0 bases, leaving 14 bases between them. This CDR3 is built from 18 residues. Germline-derived CDR1 and CDR2 are SEHNR and FQNEAQ (reference sequence). CDR3 bases: TGTGCCAGCAGCTTATTTCGAAGCACCCTCTCTGGGGCCAACGTCCTGACTTTC. Amino acid sequence: CASSLFRSTLSGANVLTF. The full variable domain, completed using reference TRBV7-9 and TRBJ2-6, is DTGVSQNPRHKITKRGQNVTFRCDPISEHNRLYWYRQTLGQGPEFLTYFQNEAQLEKSRLLSDRFSAERPKGSFSTLEIQRTEQGDSAMYLCASSLFRSTLSGANVLTFGAGSRLTVL.

The chain links TRBV11-2 to TRBJ2-1, with 9 bases fitting TRBD2. Germline lookup yields CDR1 SGHAT and CDR2 FQNNGV. Germline trimming cut 4 bases from V and 12 bases from J; bases unmatched to any gene: 7. The CDR3 spans 13 residues. CDR3 nucleotides: TGTGCCAGCAGCTCTGCTAGCGGGATCAGGCAGTTCTTC. It translates to CASSSASGIRQFF.

The chain links TRBV25-1 to TRBJ2-1; 10 bases map to TRBD2. Per the germline V gene, CDR1 is MGHDK and CDR2 is SYGVNS. The trim removed 4 bases at V and 4 bases at J, leaving 10 bases unmatched. The CDR3 has 17 amino acids. This chain's CDR3 is CASSGGVSGRVYNEQFF. In nucleotides, the CDR3 is TGTGCCAGCAGTGGGGGCGTCAGCGGGAGGGTGTACAATGAGCAGTTCTTC.

This clone was seen a handful of times. Other DNA sequences of this sample code for an identical CDR3. DNA for the CDR3: TGTGCCAGCAGCTTGGAGTGGGGACAGCCCCAGCATTTT. Encoded protein: CASSLEWGQPQHF. The rearrangement links TRBV5-5 to TRBJ1-5, with no clear D. From germline, CDR1 is SGHKS and CDR2 YYEKEE (reference sequence). The V gene lost 0 bases and the J gene lost 7 bases, with 8 bases spanning the gap. The CDR3 extends over 13 amino acids.

The chain uses TRBV5-1 and TRBJ2-7; D unclear. In germline, CDR1 is SGHRS, CDR2 YFSETQ. Trimming stripped 4 bases from V and 5 bases from J, with 19 bases between. The length of the CDR3 is 15 residues. The CDR3 DNA is TGCGCCAGCAGCCACGGACCTTCACCCGCTGACGAGCAGTACTTC. This sequence encodes CASSHGPSPADEQYF.